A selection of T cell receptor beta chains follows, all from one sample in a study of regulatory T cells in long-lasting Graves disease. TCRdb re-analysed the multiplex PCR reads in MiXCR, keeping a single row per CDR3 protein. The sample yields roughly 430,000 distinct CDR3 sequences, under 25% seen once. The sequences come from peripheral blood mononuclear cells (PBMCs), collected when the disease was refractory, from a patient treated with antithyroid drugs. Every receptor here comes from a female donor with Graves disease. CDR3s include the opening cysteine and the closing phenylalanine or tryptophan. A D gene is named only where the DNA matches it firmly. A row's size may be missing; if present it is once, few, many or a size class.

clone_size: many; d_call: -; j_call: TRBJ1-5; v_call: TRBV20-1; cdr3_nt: TGCAGTGCTAGGCCCCCCAATCAGCCCCAGCATTTT; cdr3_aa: CSARPPNQPQHF
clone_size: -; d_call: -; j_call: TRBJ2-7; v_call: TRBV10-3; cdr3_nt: TGTGCCATCAAGGAACAGTCCTACGGCCAGTACTTC; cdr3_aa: CAIKEQSYGQYF
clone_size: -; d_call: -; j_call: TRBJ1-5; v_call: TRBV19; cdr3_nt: TGTGCCAGTAGTACCTGGACAGACCGACAGCCCCAGCATTTT; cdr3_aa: CASSTWTDRQPQHF
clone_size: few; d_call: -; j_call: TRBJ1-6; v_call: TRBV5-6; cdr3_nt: TGTGCCAGCAGCTTGGGCACAGGCCTTAATTCACCCCTCCACTTT; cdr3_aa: CASSLGTGLNSPLHF
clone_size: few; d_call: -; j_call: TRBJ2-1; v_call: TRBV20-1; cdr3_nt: TGCAGTGCTCCCGACCCGAGAACGTACAATGAGCAGTTCTTC; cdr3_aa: CSAPDPRTYNEQFF
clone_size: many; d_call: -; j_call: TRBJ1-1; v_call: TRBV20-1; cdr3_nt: TGCAGTGCTAGAGGAGGGGGGCACACTGAAGCTTTCTTT; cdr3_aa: CSARGGGHTEAFF
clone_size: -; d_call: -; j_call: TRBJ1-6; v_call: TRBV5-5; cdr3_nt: TGTGCCAGTGGTTTCGGGCCTAATTCACCCCTCCACTTT; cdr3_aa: CASGFGPNSPLHF
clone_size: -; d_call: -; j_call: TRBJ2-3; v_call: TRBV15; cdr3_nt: TGTGCCACCAGCAGAGCTCCATCAGATACGCAGTATTTT; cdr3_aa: CATSRAPSDTQYF
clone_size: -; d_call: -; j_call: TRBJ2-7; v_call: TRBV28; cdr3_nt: TGTGCCTCCTTAGGCAGTCTAGGGTACGAGCAGTACTTC; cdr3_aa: CASLGSLGYEQYF
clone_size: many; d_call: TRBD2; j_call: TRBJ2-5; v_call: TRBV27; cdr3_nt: TGTGCCAGCAGTTTGCCCCGACTAGCGGGAGATGGAGAGACCCAGTACTTC; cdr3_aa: CASSLPRLAGDGETQYF
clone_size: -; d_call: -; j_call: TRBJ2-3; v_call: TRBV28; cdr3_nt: TGTGCCAGCAGTTTAGTTAGCGCGATACCCCCAGATACGCAGTATTTT; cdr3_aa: CASSLVSAIPPDTQYF
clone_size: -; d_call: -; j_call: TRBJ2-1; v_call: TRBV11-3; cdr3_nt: TGTGCCAGCAGCACCCGGACAGACAATGAGCAGTTCTTC; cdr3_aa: CASSTRTDNEQFF
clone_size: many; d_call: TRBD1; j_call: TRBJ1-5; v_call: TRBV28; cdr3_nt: TGTGCCAGCAGTCTAAGGACAGGGGGCAACGATCAGCCCCAGCATTTT; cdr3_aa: CASSLRTGGNDQPQHF
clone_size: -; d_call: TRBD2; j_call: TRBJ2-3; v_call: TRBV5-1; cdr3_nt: TGCGCCAGCAGCCTGGGACTAGCCTACACAGATACGCAGTATTTT; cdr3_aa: CASSLGLAYTDTQYF
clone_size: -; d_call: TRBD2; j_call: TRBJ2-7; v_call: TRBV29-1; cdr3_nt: TGCAGCGTCGGGGGGGAGACAAGCCCCTACGAGCAGTACTTC; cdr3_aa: CSVGGETSPYEQYF
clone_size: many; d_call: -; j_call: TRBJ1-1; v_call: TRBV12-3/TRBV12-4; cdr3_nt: TGTGCCAGCAGCGCCATAGGGAACACTGAAGCTTTCTTT; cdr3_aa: CASSAIGNTEAFF
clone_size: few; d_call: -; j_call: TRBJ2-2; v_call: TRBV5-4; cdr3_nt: TGTGCCAGCAGCAGACTTCGGGAGTCGAACACCGGGGAGCTGTTTTTT; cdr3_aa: CASSRLRESNTGELFF
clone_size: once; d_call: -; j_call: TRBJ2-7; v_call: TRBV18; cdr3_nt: TGTGCCAGCTCACCACAGGGAGACTACGAGCAGTACTTC; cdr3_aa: CASSPQGDYEQYF
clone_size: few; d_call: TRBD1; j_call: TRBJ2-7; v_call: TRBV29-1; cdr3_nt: TGCAGCGTTGACCTCCGGGACAGGGGCAACGAGCAGTACTTC; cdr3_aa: CSVDLRDRGNEQYF
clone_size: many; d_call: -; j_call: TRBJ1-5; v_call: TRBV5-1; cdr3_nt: TGCGCCAGCAGCTTGGCGCCTGGGGGCAGCCCCGGAGATCAGCCCCAGCATTTT; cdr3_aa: CASSLAPGGSPGDQPQHF
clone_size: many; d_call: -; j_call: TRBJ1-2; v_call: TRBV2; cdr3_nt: TGTGCCAGCAGTGAAGCTTGGGCGAACTATGGCTACACCTTC; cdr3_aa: CASSEAWANYGYTF
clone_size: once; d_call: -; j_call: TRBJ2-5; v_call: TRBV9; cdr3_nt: TGTGCCAGCAGCGCTGGGGGGTTGGCAAAAGAGACCCAGTACTTC; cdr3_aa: CASSAGGLAKETQYF
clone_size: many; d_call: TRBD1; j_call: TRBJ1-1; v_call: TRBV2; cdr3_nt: TGTGCCAGCAGTGAAGACAGGGGCGACACTGAAGCTTTCTTT; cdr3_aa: CASSEDRGDTEAFF
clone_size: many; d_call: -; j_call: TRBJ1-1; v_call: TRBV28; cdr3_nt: TGTGCCAGCACCCGAAGGAACACTGAAGCTTTCTTT; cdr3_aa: CASTRRNTEAFF
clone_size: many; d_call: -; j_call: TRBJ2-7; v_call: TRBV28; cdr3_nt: TGTGCCAGCAGTTTACCCTCTCGGAACTCCTACGAGCAGTACTTC; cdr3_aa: CASSLPSRNSYEQYF
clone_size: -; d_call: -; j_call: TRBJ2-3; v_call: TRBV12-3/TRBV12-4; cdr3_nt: TGTGCCAGCTCCCCCAGCGGCACAGATACGCAGTATTTT; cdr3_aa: CASSPSGTDTQYF
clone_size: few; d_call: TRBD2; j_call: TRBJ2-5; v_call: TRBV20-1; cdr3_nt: TGCAGTGCTAGAGATCCAAGAGCGGGAGATCGAGAGACCCAGTACTTC; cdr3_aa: CSARDPRAGDRETQYF
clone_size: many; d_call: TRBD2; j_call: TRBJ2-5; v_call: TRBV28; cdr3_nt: TGTGCCAGCTCCCACCGGGGGAGGGGTCAAGAGACCCAGTACTTC; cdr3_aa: CASSHRGRGQETQYF
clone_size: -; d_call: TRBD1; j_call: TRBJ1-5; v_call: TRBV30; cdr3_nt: TGTGCCTGCAGTACAGGGGCGAGGCAGCCCCAGCATTTT; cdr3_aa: CACSTGARQPQHF
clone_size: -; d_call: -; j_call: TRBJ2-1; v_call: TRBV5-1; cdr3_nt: TGCGCCAGCAGCCTTTTAGCGGATAGCTCCTACAATGAGCAGTTCTTC; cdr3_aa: CASSLLADSSYNEQFF
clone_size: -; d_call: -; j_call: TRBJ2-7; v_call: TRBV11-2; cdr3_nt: TGTGCCAGCACCCCTTGGGGAGCCGGCTACGAGCAGTACTTC; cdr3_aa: CASTPWGAGYEQYF